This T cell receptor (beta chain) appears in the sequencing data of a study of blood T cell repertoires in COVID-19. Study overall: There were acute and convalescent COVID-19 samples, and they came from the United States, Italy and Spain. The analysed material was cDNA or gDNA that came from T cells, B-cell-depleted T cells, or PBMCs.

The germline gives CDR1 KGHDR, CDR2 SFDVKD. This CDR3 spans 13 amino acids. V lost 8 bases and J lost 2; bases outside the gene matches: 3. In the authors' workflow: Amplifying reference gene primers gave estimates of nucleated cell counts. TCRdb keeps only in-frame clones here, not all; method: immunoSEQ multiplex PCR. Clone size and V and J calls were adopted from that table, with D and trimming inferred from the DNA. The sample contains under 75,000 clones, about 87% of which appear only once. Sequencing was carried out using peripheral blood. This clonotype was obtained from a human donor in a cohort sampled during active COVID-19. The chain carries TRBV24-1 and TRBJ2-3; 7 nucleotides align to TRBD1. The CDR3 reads CATKQGHTDTQYF. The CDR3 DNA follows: TGTGCCACCAAACAGGGGCACACAGATACGCAGTATTTT.